The clone carrying this T cell receptor (beta chain) was observed a handful of times. This entry comes from a study of early T cells in non-severe SARS-CoV-2 infection. TCRdb re-derived calls from the 5' RACE reads in MiXCR, one entry per CDR3 protein. This repertoire shows 60,000 to 90,000 distinct CDR3 sequences, around 17% found once; its top ten account for about 2.6%. This CDR3 spans 16 amino acids. With V trimmed by 3 bases and J by 12 bases, 15 bases remained unmatched. Germline-derived CDR1 and CDR2 are MRHNA and SNTAGT. The TCR originated in an adult who was a healthcare worker with PCR-confirmed SARS-CoV-2 infection or an uninfected control (not recorded which). Sequencing was done on a sample of whole blood. The chain employs TRBV6-4 and TRBJ2-1, with 9 bases matching TRBD1. CDR3 in amino acids: CASSEYQDRGLRGQFF. DNA of the CDR3: TGTGCCAGCAGTGAATACCAGGACAGGGGCCTACGGGGGCAGTTCTTC.